What follows are 20 T cell receptor beta chains derived from one specimen sequenced in a study of T cell responses to AZD1222 COVID-19 vaccine. Only in-frame clones appear in the TCRdb table, and some are missing; sequencing was by immunoSEQ multiplex PCR. The sample has about 130,000 clones; 87% are singletons. The sample consisted of peripheral blood, taken on day 0 of AZD1222 vaccination. The origin of the receptors is an adult in good health.

The genes are TRBV19 and TRBJ1-5; possible D gene TRBD1, 6 bases. Germline lookup yields CDR1 LNHDA and CDR2 SQIVND (reference sequence). The CDR3 is 16 residues long. Trimming shortened V by 3 bases and J by 0 bases, and 12 bases separated the two germline ends. CDR3 sequence reads: CASSIYAGDSNQPQHF. CDR3 bases: TGTGCCAGTAGTATCTATGCAGGGGATAGCAATCAGCCCCAGCATTTT.

The rearrangement joins TRBV14 to TRBJ2-7; no clear D. Germline CDR1 and CDR2: SGHDN and FVKESK. The CDR3 contains 14 residues. Trimming took 4 bases from V and 0 from J, leaving 10 bases between them. CDR3 region: CASSLDGSSYEQYF. DNA for the CDR3: TGTGCCAGCAGCCTTGACGGTAGCTCCTACGAGCAGTACTTC.

V gene TRBV3-1 (or the pseudogene TRBV3-2) combines with J gene TRBJ1-5, with a weak D call TRBD1 (5 bases). The CDR3 consists of 14 residues. Trimming stripped 4 bases from V and 2 bases from J, with 9 bases between. Per the germline V gene, CDR1 is LGHDT and CDR2 is YNNKEL (reference sequence). The DNA for the CDR3 is TGTGCCAGCAGCCGGGGGGAGGGCAATCAGCCCCAGCATTTT. Protein: CASSRGEGNQPQHF.

The chain links TRBV28 to TRBJ2-1; 8 positions match TRBD2. The ends lost 3 bases at V and 6 bases at J; junction bases unmatched: 13. This CDR3 has 17 residues. Germline-derived CDR1 and CDR2 are MDHEN and SYDVKM. The DNA of the CDR3 is TGTGCCAGCAGTTTGAATCCCGGGGGGGCCTGGAGCAATGAGCAGTTCTTC. Translation gives CASSLNPGGAWSNEQFF.

V usage is TRBV11-1 and J usage is TRBJ2-1, with a tentative D call TRBD2 (6 bases). Germline assignment: CDR1 SGHAT and CDR2 FQDESV (reference sequence). Trimming removed 1 base from V and 8 bases from J, with 9 bases in between. This CDR3 is 13 amino acids long. The CDR3 sequence: CASSLGAGYEQFF. CDR3 coding DNA: TGTGCCAGCAGCTTAGGGGCGGGGTATGAGCAGTTCTTC.

The V call is TRBV29-1, the J call TRBJ2-2, with 10 bases matching TRBD1. Germline CDR1 is SQVTM and CDR2 is ANQGSEA. The CDR3 is made up of 14 amino acids. V shed 7 bases, J shed 6 bases, and the junction held 8 bases outside the gene matches. The CDR3 loop is CSARTGGRAGELFF. The CDR3 coding sequence is TGCAGCGCCAGGACAGGGGGGCGAGCCGGGGAGCTGTTTTTT.

This rearrangement joins TRBV28 to TRBJ1-5, with unresolved D. CDR3 size: 12 residues. CDR1 is MDHEN and CDR2 is SYDVKM in the germline V gene. Trimming took 4 bases from V and 7 from J, leaving 8 bases between them. Here the CDR3 DNA reads TGTGCCAGCAGTTCTCGGGTACAGCCCCAGCATTTT. Translated: CASSSRVQPQHF.

V gene TRBV28 combines with J gene TRBJ1-2; D unclear. Germline V gives CDR1 MDHEN, CDR2 SYDVKM. Trimming took 1 base from V and 6 from J, leaving 6 bases between them. This CDR3 has 12 residues. The CDR3 coding sequence is TGTGCCAGCAGTTTATCACTGGATGGCTACACCTTC. This translates into CASSLSLDGYTF.

V usage is TRBV6-6 and J usage is TRBJ1-6; perhaps TRBD1 as D (5 bases). Germline assignment: CDR1 MNHNY and CDR2 SVGAGI (reference sequence). V was pared by 6 bases and J by 0 bases, with 12 bases between. There are 16 residues in the CDR3. The CDR3 sequence: CASSLPDSSYNSPLHF. CDR3 in DNA: TGTGCCAGCAGCCTCCCTGACAGCTCCTATAATTCACCCCTCCACTTT.

In its sample, this clone was seen once. The genes are TRBV5-4 and TRBJ1-6; D may be TRBD1 (5 bases). The CDR3 contains 14 residues. Trimming pared 3 bases from V and 4 bases from J, leaving 8 bases between. Germline-derived CDR1 and CDR2 are SGHNT and YYREEE (reference sequence). The CDR3 DNA follows: TGTGCCAGCAGCTCAGACAGATATAATTCACCCCTCCACTTT. It specifies CASSSDRYNSPLHF.

The chain recombines TRBV4-3 with TRBJ2-7; D remains unclear. V was trimmed by 4 bases and J by 3 bases, leaving 13 bases between them. This CDR3 has 14 residues. Germline V lookup: CDR1 LGHNA, CDR2 YSLEER. The CDR3 sequence is CASSPGRTFYEQYF. DNA of the CDR3: TGCGCCAGCAGCCCTGGTAGGACCTTCTACGAGCAGTACTTC.

V usage is TRBV6-5 and J usage is TRBJ1-2; D possibly corresponds to TRBD1 (5 bases). CDR3 length: 13 amino acids. V was trimmed by 2 bases and J by 7 bases, leaving 11 bases between them. Germline CDR1 and CDR2: MNHEY and SVGAGI. CDR3 sequence (DNA): TGTGCCAGCAGTTACGGGGCAGGTAGTGGCTACACCTTC. Translated: CASSYGAGSGYTF.

The rearrangement uses TRBV28 and TRBJ1-6; tentative D call: TRBD1 (5 bases). Trimming removed 6 bases at V and 8 bases at J, with 23 bases between. The V gene's germline CDR1 is MDHEN and CDR2 SYDVKM. The CDR3 has 17 amino acids. In nucleotides, the CDR3 is TGTGCCAGCAGGGACCAGGGACTGAATTGGGGGGATTCACCCCTCCACTTT. This sequence encodes CASRDQGLNWGDSPLHF.

CDR3 sequence (DNA): TGTGCCAGCAGTCTAGCGGGGAAAGATTACAATGAGCAGTTCTTC. It specifies CASSLAGKDYNEQFF. V is TRBV6-2 or TRBV6-3 and J is TRBJ2-1, with TRBD2 identical over 9 bases. There are 15 residues in the CDR3. Germline V gene sequence: CDR1 MNHEY, CDR2 SVGEGT. After removal of 5 bases from V and 4 bases from J, the junction contained 6 bases not matched to a gene.

The chain is built from TRBV6-5 and TRBJ2-2; D remains unclear. The CDR3 contains 13 residues. CDR1 is MNHEY and CDR2 is SVGAGI in the germline V gene. V gave up 7 bases and J gave up 1 base, with 7 bases separating them. CDR3 residues: CASTRMNTGELFF. The CDR3 DNA reads TGTGCCAGCACCAGGATGAACACCGGGGAGCTGTTTTTT.

The chain employs TRBV3-1 (or the pseudogene TRBV3-2) and TRBJ1-1; D unclear. CDR1 and CDR2 from the germline V gene are LGHDT and YNNKEL (reference sequence). V was clipped by 9 bases and J by 1 base, with 12 bases between them. The CDR3 sequence is 13 residues long. CDR3 protein: CASRGGGNTEAFF. CDR3 coding DNA: TGTGCCAGTCGAGGAGGCGGGAACACTGAAGCTTTCTTT.

This chain uses TRBV30 with TRBJ1-6; D unclear. This CDR3 contains 14 residues. Germline V lookup: CDR1 GTSNPN, CDR2 SVGIG (reference sequence). The germline V and J ends were trimmed by 4 bases and 6 bases, with 13 bases remaining between them. Written as DNA, the CDR3 is TGTGCCTGGATCCAAGGAAACGGTAATTCACCCCTCCACTTT. This sequence encodes CAWIQGNGNSPLHF.

The count of this clone is one. V and J are TRBV6-5 and TRBJ1-3; a possible D gene is TRBD1 (5 bases). CDR1 and CDR2 (germline): MNHEY, SVGAGI. This CDR3 is 14 amino acids long. Between the trimmed V and J ends, which lost 5 bases and 4 bases, there was a span of 12 bases. The CDR3 nucleotides are TGTGCCAGCAGTCCCGGGACCCCGGGAAACACCATATATTTT. Encoded protein: CASSPGTPGNTIYF.

The chain is built from TRBV19 and TRBJ1-2, with 7 bases lining up with TRBD1. The CDR3 totals 15 residues. Germline trimming cut 6 bases from V and 8 bases from J; bases unmatched to any gene: 15. Germline V gene sequence: CDR1 LNHDA, CDR2 SQIVND (reference sequence). This chain's CDR3 is CASRARGQTGAGYTF. The CDR3 DNA is TGTGCCAGTAGAGCAAGGGGACAGACAGGAGCAGGCTACACCTTC.

The gene calls are TRBV7-8 and TRBJ1-1, with unresolved D. From germline, CDR1 is SGHVS and CDR2 FQNEAQ. This CDR3 region has 16 residues. V lost 8 bases, J lost 0 bases, and 19 bases lay in between. The CDR3: CASRGGLRLMNTEAFF. CDR3 DNA sequence: TGTGCCAGCCGGGGAGGGCTGCGGCTCATGAACACTGAAGCTTTCTTT.